Sequencing of this T cell receptor (beta chain) was carried out in a study of Ad26.COV2.S vaccination and SARS-CoV-2 variants. Overall study context: Among those in the COV1001 Ad26.COV2.S trial arm was the donor. Administration of Ad26.COV2.S was intramuscular, either once or twice 56 days apart.

Findings and caveats of the study: Analyses that measured TCR breadth and depth may have underestimated total T cell responses.

The method was immunoSEQ multiplex PCR; TCRdb's version includes in-frame clones alone and lacks a portion of them. This repertoire shows some 410,000 clones, 92% found once; its top ten account for more than 1.5%. CDR1 and CDR2 from the germline V gene are SGHRS and YFSETQ. The germline V and J ends were trimmed by 3 bases and 0 bases, with 15 bases remaining between them. The CDR3 has 16 amino acids. Treatment here: roughly 20 received Ad26.COV2.S at low or high dose, single or two shots; roughly 5 received placebo; per-sample allocation not given. The samples date from day 63 after the first vaccine or placebo injection. As regards this clone: Its specificity is unknown.

This receptor was taken from a person aged 18-65 years who received the Ad26.COV2.S COVID-19 vaccine or a placebo. This chain links TRBV5-1 with TRBJ1-1; no clear D gene. The source was peripheral blood, collected in a trial of Ad26.COV2.S vaccine versus placebo. CDR3 nucleotides: TGCGCCAGCAGCTCGGAGAGGGCCGCAATGAACACTGAAGCTTTCTTT. Protein: CASSSERAAMNTEAFF.